This entry is about one TCR beta chain. The antigen is unknown. The CDR3 totals 14 residues. Germline CDR1 reads SGDLS; CDR2 reads YYNGEE. The V and J ends lost 1 base and 2 bases respectively, with 10 bases between them. Healthy donors of bone marrow made up the group. A multiplex PCR was run with 60 Vbeta primers and 13 Jbeta primers. Measured with immunoSEQ multiplex PCR; TCRdb has only the in-frame clones, and not every one. This sample yields 120,000 to 150,000 clones, of which approximately 78% are seen a single time; roughly 3.1% belongs to the top ten. This entry is derived from a study of cytomegalovirus exposure and HLA in healthy donors. Points from the study as a whole: Later on, an analysis found that several of the most significant clusters appeared to be linked to common viral pathogens, which included parvovirus B19.

The genes are TRBV9 and TRBJ2-7; D is perhaps TRBD1 (6 bases). The TCR sequence derives from a man between 18 and 29 years old in good health and CMV-seropositive. Sequencing input: PBMCs. The CDR3 region has the DNA TGTGCCAGCAGCGTAACGACAGGCCCCTACGAGCAGTACTTC. Encoded protein: CASSVTTGPYEQYF.